This record covers a single T cell receptor beta chain. Its antigen remains unknown. These data come from a study of graft-versus-host responses after intestinal transplantation. Generated by immunoSEQ multiplex PCR, the TCRdb table keeps only in-frame clones and is missing some. Of 98,000 or so clones listed, about 90% are singletons. This CDR3 region has 13 residues. V was trimmed by 6 bases and J by 2 bases, leaving 10 bases between them. Germline values: CDR1 MNHEY, CDR2 SVGAGI. This receptor was identified in a human donor who received an intestinal transplant. Source: unstimulated CD4+ T cells sorted from spleen or lymph node cells, taken before intestinal transplant. The chain couples TRBV6-5 to TRBJ2-5; a possible D gene is TRBD1 (6 bases). The CDR3 spells CASSGTHQETQYF. The CDR3, as DNA: TGTGCCAGCAGCGGGACACATCAAGAGACCCAGTACTTC.